This T cell receptor (beta chain) was identified during a study of identical twins. Findings of the study overall: Possibly, invariant MAIT and iNKT cells partly confounded zero-insertion analyses.

V was trimmed by 4 bases and J by 10 bases, leaving 14 bases between them. The length of the CDR3 is 13 residues. The germline V gene encodes CDR1 LGHNA and CDR2 YNFKEQ. TCRdb independently ran MiXCR on the 5' RACE reads; one entry per CDR3 protein. The table includes some 100,000 distinct CDR3 sequences, about 5.6% detected once. In its sample, this clonotype was seen many times. Its antigen remains unidentified. The source is a woman in her forties or fifties in good health. Specimen: memory T cells sorted from blood. The rearrangement uses TRBV4-2 and TRBJ2-1, with D maybe TRBD2 (6 bases). The CDR3 protein is CASSRGLTQEQFF. CDR3 nucleotides: TGTGCCAGCAGCCGGGGACTCACACAGGAGCAGTTCTTC.